Following are 14 T cell receptor beta chains from one sample sequenced in a study of radiation and T cells in renal cell carcinoma. Noted time point: baseline pretreatment blood. Treatment of the sample: 15 Gy SBRT to primary tumor, nephrectomy 4 weeks later. Generated by immunoSEQ multiplex PCR, the TCRdb table keeps only in-frame clones and is missing some. The table records about 140,000 clones, less than 85% of them present only once. Sequenced material: blood, taken from a patient whose treatment included radiotherapy and nephrectomy. These receptors were obtained from a woman aged 50 to 60 with renal cell carcinoma.

The CDR3: CASSYPDRVNEAFF. The DNA of the CDR3 is TGTGCCAGCAGTTACCCCGACAGGGTGAATGAAGCTTTCTTT. This rearrangement joins TRBV6-6 to TRBJ1-1; 7 nucleotides agree with TRBD1. After removal of 2 bases from V and 7 bases from J, the junction contained 7 bases not matched to a gene. Per germline, CDR1 MNHNY and CDR2 SVGAGI (reference sequence). The CDR3 spans 14 residues.

The chain has TRBV4-3 and TRBJ2-1; weak D call: TRBD2 (5 bases). V was shortened by 1 base and J by 0 bases, with 10 bases between the two germline ends. CDR1 and CDR2 from the germline V gene are LGHNA and YSLEER. The CDR3 runs to 16 residues. This CDR3 is CASSQGELISYNEQFF. The CDR3 DNA sequence: TGCGCCAGCAGCCAAGGGGAGTTAATCTCCTACAATGAGCAGTTCTTC.

The chain combines TRBV4-3 with TRBJ1-4; 8 bases fit TRBD1. Per germline, CDR1 LGHNA and CDR2 YSLEER. J gave up 5 bases and V 0 bases, and 5 bases lay outside the gene matches. This CDR3 has 16 amino acids. CDR3 nucleotides: TGCGCCAGCAGCCAAGAATGGGCAGGGGGCAATGAAAAACTGTTTTTT. It translates to CASSQEWAGGNEKLFF.

This CDR3 is CASTPAGQGGEQYF. In DNA form, the CDR3 reads TGTGCCAGCACCCCCGCAGGGCAGGGGGGCGAGCAGTACTTC. The genes are TRBV27 and TRBJ2-7; tentatively, D is TRBD1 (7 bases). V was pared by 7 bases and J by 6 bases, with 19 bases between. CDR3 size: 14 residues. CDR1 MNHEY and CDR2 SMNVEV come from the germline V gene (reference sequence).

This clone was picked up one time. The chain uses TRBV11-2 and TRBJ2-7, with 12 bases matching TRBD2. Germline-derived CDR1 and CDR2 are SGHAT and FQNNGV. The CDR3 runs to 16 residues. The J segment lost 3 bases and the V segment lost 4 bases, leaving 7 bases of the junction unmatched. The CDR3 reads CASSSRTSGTGYEQYF. CDR3 nucleotides: TGTGCCAGCAGCTCGCGGACTAGCGGGACAGGCTACGAGCAGTACTTC.

This rearrangement joins TRBV5-8 to TRBJ1-2; no firm D call. From germline, CDR1 is SGHTS and CDR2 YDEGEE. The CDR3 is 14 amino acids. The V end was cut by 3 bases, the J end by 4 bases, with 13 bases between. Written as DNA, the CDR3 is TGTGCCAGCAGCTCCCTTGTTGGGGTCTATGGCTACACCTTC. This sequence encodes CASSSLVGVYGYTF.

The chain employs TRBV9 and TRBJ2-5; 9 bases line up with TRBD1. The germline CDR1 and CDR2 sequences are SGDLS and YYNGEE. V lost 3 bases and J lost 5; bases outside the gene matches: 14. The CDR3 has 17 residues. CDR3 bases: TGTGCCAGCAGCGAGGAAGGGAACAGGGGGCGTAGGGAGACCCAGTACTTC. Protein: CASSEEGNRGRRETQYF.

This chain connects TRBV5-1 to TRBJ1-3; perhaps TRBD1 as D (5 bases). V lost 1 base and J 0 bases, leaving 11 bases between the germline ends. Germline CDR1 and CDR2: SGHRS and YFSETQ. The CDR3 consists of 16 residues. CDR3 sequence reads: CASSLPGPLSGNTIYF. The CDR3 nucleotides are TGCGCCAGCAGCTTGCCGGGACCACTCTCTGGAAACACCATATATTTT. The entire variable domain, with the rest obtained from reference TRBV5-1 and TRBJ1-3, is as follows: KAGVTQTPRYLIKTRGQQVTLSCSPISGHRSVSWYQQTPGQGLQFLFEYFSETQRNKGNFPGRFSGRQFSNSRSEMNVSTLELGDSALYLCASSLPGPLSGNTIYFGEGSWLTVV.

The rearrangement uses TRBV7-2 and TRBJ2-4, with D perhaps matching TRBD1 (5 bases). Germline CDR1 and CDR2: SGHTA and FQGNSA. V shed 1 base and J shed 3 bases, with 13 bases lying between them. The CDR3 is 16 residues long. The CDR3 here is CASSLVVGPDKNIQYF. As DNA, the CDR3 is TGTGCCAGCAGCTTAGTGGTGGGGCCGGACAAAAACATTCAGTACTTC.

The V gene is TRBV30, the J gene TRBJ2-1; unclear D gene. Germline CDR1 is GTSNPN and CDR2 is SVGIG (reference sequence). The CDR3 length is 14 residues. Trimming removed 1 base from V and 9 bases from J, with 16 bases in between. Written as DNA, the CDR3 is TGTGCCTGGAGTGGAACATTCGAGCGTGGTGAGCAGTTCTTC. It codes for CAWSGTFERGEQFF. The variable domain in full, with the rest retrieved from reference TRBV30 and TRBJ2-1, is SQTIHQWPATLVQPVGSPLSLECTVEGTSNPNLYWYRQAAGRGLQLLFYSVGIGQISSEVPQNLSASRPQDRQFILSSKKLLLSDSGFYLCAWSGTFERGEQFFGPGTRLTVL.

The rearrangement uses TRBV27 and TRBJ2-2; D is undetermined. There are 11 residues in the CDR3. Trimming cost V 4 bases and J 6 bases, with 3 bases left between them. Germline V lookup: CDR1 MNHEY, CDR2 SMNVEV (reference sequence). The CDR3 reads CASSYSGELFF. CDR3 nucleotide sequence: TGTGCCAGCAGTTATTCCGGGGAGCTGTTTTTT.

The chain is built from TRBV7-9 and TRBJ2-1; 7 nucleotides agree with TRBD1. This CDR3 spans 15 amino acids. J lost 0 bases, V lost 5 bases, and 4 bases had no gene match. The germline CDR1 and CDR2 sequences are SEHNR and FQNEAQ (reference sequence). The CDR3 DNA sequence: TGTGCCAGCAGCCTAGGGGGCCCCTCCTACAATGAGCAGTTCTTC. Translated: CASSLGGPSYNEQFF.

The chain combines TRBV4-3 with TRBJ2-7, with D tentatively TRBD1 (5 bases). CDR1 is LGHNA and CDR2 is YSLEER in the germline V gene. This CDR3 is built from 15 residues. V lost 0 bases and J lost 6, with 15 bases in between. The CDR3, as DNA: TGCGCCAGCAGCCAAGATACACAGGTGGTAGGCGAGCAGTACTTC. It translates to CASSQDTQVVGEQYF.

The chain is built from TRBV6-5 and TRBJ2-5; D uncertain. Trimming cost V 5 bases and J 0 bases, with 13 bases left between them. The CDR3 has 15 residues. Germline V lookup: CDR1 MNHEY, CDR2 SVGAGI. Here the CDR3 reads CASSRNQVYQETQYF. CDR3 coding DNA: TGTGCCAGCAGTCGCAACCAGGTCTACCAAGAGACCCAGTACTTC.